The 26 T cell receptor beta chains listed next were all sequenced from one sample in a study of radiotherapy plus CTLA-4 blockade in lung cancer. Data came from immunoSEQ multiplex PCR; TCRdb stores just in-frame clones and leaves some out. The data contain fewer than 85,000 clones, around 90% of them singletons. The sequenced sample was peripheral blood, obtained from a patient treated with radiotherapy plus ipilimumab. These receptors all stem from a human donor with non-small cell lung cancer who had stable disease on radiotherapy plus ipilimumab.

The J gene is TRBJ1-5, the V gene TRBV29-1; D possibly corresponds to TRBD1 (5 bases). V was shortened by 1 base and J by 6 bases, with 13 bases between the two germline ends. CDR3 length: 14 residues. Germline lookup yields CDR1 SQVTM and CDR2 ANQGSEA. CDR3 nucleotides: TGCAGCGTTGAAGGAGCAGGGTTCGGTCAGCCCCAGCATTTT. It translates to CSVEGAGFGQPQHF.

This clone was seen only a few times. Different DNA sequences within this sample yield the same CDR3. The chain has TRBV18 and TRBJ1-5; TRBD1 agrees at 7 bases. CDR1 and CDR2 from the germline V gene are KGHSH and LQKENI. The V and J ends lost 4 bases and 6 bases, in that order; junction bases with no gene match: 9. This CDR3 comprises 15 residues. CDR3 in amino acids: CASSQLQGQGQPQHF. Here the CDR3 DNA reads TGTGCCAGCTCACAACTACAGGGGCAGGGTCAGCCCCAGCATTTT.

This clone was seen only once. V gene TRBV5-4 combines with J gene TRBJ2-3; tentative D call: TRBD1 (6 bases). CDR1 is SGHNT and CDR2 is YYREEE in the germline V gene (reference sequence). Trimming pared 4 bases from V and 2 bases from J, leaving 17 bases between. The CDR3 sequence is 16 residues long. CDR3 DNA: TGTGCCAGCAGCGTGGCATTAGGGGGTTTCACAGATACGCAGTATTTT. The encoded protein is CASSVALGGFTDTQYF.

The V call is TRBV6-1, the J call TRBJ1-2; 11 bases line up with TRBD1. The length of the CDR3 is 15 residues. With V trimmed by 5 bases and J by 8 bases, 10 bases remained unmatched. CDR1 is MNHNS, CDR2 SASEGT, per germline. This CDR3 is CASSSTGTGGRGYTF. In nucleotides, the CDR3 is TGTGCCAGCAGTTCTACCGGGACAGGGGGTCGCGGCTACACCTTC.

The chain carries TRBV7-6 and TRBJ2-1; TRBD2 agrees at 10 bases. This CDR3 is 15 amino acids long. V was clipped by 1 base and J by 9 bases; unmatched bases: 6. Germline CDR1 SGHVS, CDR2 FNYEAQ. The CDR3 DNA sequence: TGTGCCAGCAGCTTAGTAGCTAGCGGGGGCGGTGAGCAGTTCTTC. Protein sequence: CASSLVASGGGEQFF.

The rearrangement uses TRBV29-1 and TRBJ2-3; 8 nucleotides line up with TRBD1. The trim removed 0 bases at V and 6 bases at J, leaving 11 bases unmatched. CDR3 size: 16 residues. Germline CDR1 SQVTM, CDR2 ANQGSEA. The CDR3 sequence is CSVEDPTGAKRDTQYF. Written as DNA, the CDR3 is TGCAGCGTTGAAGATCCGACAGGGGCCAAACGGGATACGCAGTATTTT.

The chain recombines TRBV30 with TRBJ1-4; 7 bases agree with TRBD1. V was pared by 2 bases and J by 7 bases, with 13 bases of the junction left unmatched. This CDR3 is 16 amino acids long. Germline CDR1 GTSNPN, CDR2 SVGIG (reference sequence). CDR3 sequence: CAWSPSRQGGREKLFF. The CDR3 nucleotides are TGTGCCTGGAGTCCATCTCGACAGGGAGGTCGTGAAAAACTGTTTTTT.

This chain connects TRBV19 to TRBJ1-1; 8 positions agree with TRBD1. Germline CDR1 reads LNHDA; CDR2 reads SQIVND (reference sequence). The CDR3 consists of 14 residues. V lost 1 base, J lost 5 bases, and 3 bases stayed unmatched. This chain's CDR3 is CASSIGTGRTEAFF. The CDR3 DNA follows: TGTGCCAGTAGTATAGGGACAGGGCGGACTGAAGCTTTCTTT.

V gene TRBV9 combines with J gene TRBJ2-1, with D perhaps given as TRBD1 or TRBD2 (5 bases each). Trimming left V 7 bases short and J 0 bases short, with 11 bases between. This CDR3 is 14 amino acids long. CDR1 and CDR2 from the germline V gene are SGDLS and YYNGEE. CDR3 loop: CASATGHSYNEQFF. The CDR3 DNA follows: TGTGCCAGCGCAACGGGGCACTCCTACAATGAGCAGTTCTTC.

Turning to this clone: Relative to the germline gene, one junction end is altered; a read error may explain this. Other DNA sequences in this specimen translate into the identical CDR3. The chain employs TRBV10-1 and TRBJ1-1, with D unresolved. This CDR3 comprises 13 residues. Per germline, CDR1 WNHNN and CDR2 SYGVQD (reference sequence). CDR3 loop: CASSVDKNTEAFF. In nucleotides, the CDR3 is TGCGCCAGCAGTGTTGACAAGAACACTGAAGCCTTCTTT.

V is TRBV18 and J is TRBJ2-3, with D possibly being TRBD1 (6 bases). CDR1 and CDR2 from the germline V gene are KGHSH and LQKENI. The CDR3 contains 15 residues. Trimming removed 2 bases from V and 4 bases from J, with 13 bases in between. CDR3 sequence: CASSPTQDSSDTQYF. The CDR3, as DNA: TGTGCCAGCTCACCAACCCAGGACAGTTCAGATACGCAGTATTTT.

This clone was found once. The chain has TRBV6-5 and TRBJ2-5; D gene uncertain. V was cut by 0 bases and J by 7 bases, with 9 bases left in between. CDR3 length: 13 residues. Germline loops: CDR1 MNHEY, CDR2 SVGAGI. CDR3 amino acids: CASSYSTHGTQYF. The CDR3 nucleotides are TGTGCCAGCAGTTACTCGACCCACGGGACCCAGTACTTC.

The chain combines TRBV27 with TRBJ1-5; 8 bases are a match to TRBD1. V was pared by 8 bases and J by 6 bases, with 9 bases of the junction left unmatched. Germline CDR1 MNHEY, CDR2 SMNVEV (reference sequence). The CDR3 has 14 residues. Here the CDR3 reads CASGGTGKGQPQHF. The CDR3 nucleotides read TGTGCCAGCGGGGGGACAGGCAAGGGTCAGCCCCAGCATTTT.

The chain combines TRBV2 with TRBJ1-1; D might be TRBD1 (6 bases). This CDR3 has 12 residues. The germline V gene encodes CDR1 SNHLY and CDR2 FYNNEI. Trimming left V 3 bases short and J 5 bases short, with 7 bases between. This CDR3 reads CASSEQGTEAFF. CDR3 DNA sequence: TGTGCCAGCAGTGAGCAGGGGACTGAAGCTTTCTTT.

This chain links TRBV9 with TRBJ2-2, with 7 nucleotides matching TRBD2. Germline trimming cut 1 base from V and 1 base from J; bases unmatched to any gene: 7. This CDR3 spans 17 amino acids. Germline V CDR1 and CDR2: SGDLS, YYNGEE. The CDR3 DNA reads as TGTGCCAGCAGCGTAATCGCAGCGGGACTGAACACCGGGGAGCTGTTTTTT. Translated, it gives CASSVIAAGLNTGELFF.

V and J are TRBV2 and TRBJ1-1; maybe TRBD1 (5 bases). V was clipped by 4 bases and J by 0 bases, with 6 bases between them. The germline gives CDR1 SNHLY, CDR2 FYNNEI. The CDR3 has 13 amino acids. Here the CDR3 reads CASSGQLNTEAFF. DNA of the CDR3: TGTGCCAGCAGTGGACAGTTGAACACTGAAGCTTTCTTT.

The chain couples TRBV10-3 to TRBJ1-4, with unresolved D. Trimming removed 0 bases from V and 0 bases from J, with 8 bases in between. The germline V gene has CDR1 ENHRY and CDR2 SYGVKD. CDR3 length: 16 amino acids. The CDR3 region has the DNA TGTGCCATCAGTGAGTCCGGGCAGGCAACTAATGAAAAACTGTTTTTT. Protein sequence: CAISESGQATNEKLFF.

J is TRBJ1-2 and V is TRBV28; D remains unclear. Between the trimmed V and J ends, which lost 3 bases and 8 bases, there was a span of 13 bases. Per germline, CDR1 MDHEN and CDR2 SYDVKM. This CDR3 contains 13 residues. CDR3 in DNA: TGTGCCAGCAGTTTCGGGCCAGAAGGAGGCTACACCTTC. It is translated as CASSFGPEGGYTF.

The chain employs TRBV28 and TRBJ2-1, with 7 bases fitting TRBD2. The CDR3 consists of 15 residues. V shed 8 bases, J shed 10 bases, and the junction held 17 bases outside the gene matches. Germline V gene sequence: CDR1 MDHEN, CDR2 SYDVKM. Here the CDR3 DNA reads TGTGCCAGCGGACCTCATCTAGCGGCCCTGGGGGAGCAGTTCTTC. Protein product: CASGPHLAALGEQFF.

This clone has more than one count but fewer than ten. The rearrangement links TRBV6-5 to TRBJ1-6; a weak D match, TRBD1 (6 bases). Per germline, CDR1 MNHEY and CDR2 SVGAGI. This CDR3 is 14 amino acids long. Trimming removed 2 bases at V and 5 bases at J, with 7 bases between. The CDR3 protein is CASSYRQDNSPLHF. Written as DNA, the CDR3 is TGTGCCAGCAGTTACCGACAGGATAATTCACCCCTCCACTTT.

The CDR3 nucleotides are TGTGCCAGCAGGGCGACTGAAAACACAGATACGCAGTATTTT. Translating it yields CASRATENTDTQYF. The rearrangement uses TRBV27 and TRBJ2-3; D not certain. Germline V gene data show CDR1 as MNHEY and CDR2 as SMNVEV (reference sequence). The V end lost 6 bases, the J end lost 2 bases, and 12 bases lay between the germline ends. This CDR3 has 14 amino acids.

With respect to this clone: One end of the junction is discordant with germline, which a read error may explain. This rearrangement joins TRBV6-4 to TRBJ2-1; 8 bases map to TRBD2. This CDR3 region has 14 residues. Germline V gives CDR1 MRHNA, CDR2 SNTAGT. The chain's CDR3 is CLSRAGEVYNEQFF. Written as DNA, the CDR3 is TGCCTCAGCAGAGCGGGAGAGGTCTACAATGAGCAGTTCTTC.

This rearrangement joins TRBV5-1 to TRBJ2-1; 7 bases are a match to TRBD2. Germline V gene sequence: CDR1 SGHRS, CDR2 YFSETQ. The CDR3 contains 15 residues. Unmatched junction bases numbered 8, after V lost 7 bases and J lost 1 base. The DNA of the CDR3 is TGCGCCAGCCAAGCTAGCGGTCAATCCTACAATGAGCAGTTCTTC. This encodes CASQASGQSYNEQFF.

The CDR3 nucleotides are TGTGCCAGCAGTTCTAGCTACCTTAAAGAGACCCAGTACTTC. Translating gives CASSSSYLKETQYF. The V and J genes are TRBV28 and TRBJ2-5, with a weak D call TRBD2 (5 bases). V dropped 4 bases and J dropped 3 bases, with 12 bases sitting between them. The germline gives CDR1 MDHEN, CDR2 SYDVKM. This CDR3 region has 14 residues.

The chain couples TRBV10-2 to TRBJ1-2, with D possibly being TRBD1 (5 bases). CDR1 is WSHSY and CDR2 is SAAADI in the germline V gene. Between the trimmed V and J ends, which lost 3 bases and 4 bases, there was a span of 9 bases. The CDR3 is made up of 13 amino acids. DNA for the CDR3: TGCGCCAGCAGTGACCCGGGGACCTATGGCTACACCTTC. Protein sequence: CASSDPGTYGYTF.

J is TRBJ2-2 and V is TRBV7-9; D may match TRBD1 or TRBD2 (6 bases each). CDR3 length: 15 residues. The germline V gene encodes CDR1 SEHNR and CDR2 FQNEAQ (reference sequence). Trimming removed 1 base from V and 4 bases from J, with 10 bases in between. CDR3 in amino acids: CASSLEGGGTGELFF. The CDR3 region has the DNA TGTGCCAGCAGCTTAGAGGGGGGCGGCACCGGGGAGCTGTTTTTT.